Included here is one TCR beta chain sequence, with context. What it binds is not known. J was trimmed by 4 bases and V by 2 bases; bases with no gene match: 2. The germline V gene encodes CDR1 MDHEN and CDR2 SYDVKM. CDR3 length equals 15 residues. Clones were read by immunoSEQ multiplex PCR, and TCRdb kept only the in-frame ones, dropping some. There are roughly 60,000 clones in the sample; 65% to 90% occur only once, and over 0.7% lies in the top ten. Blood sampling was done at baseline, cycle 4 day 1, and cycle 7 day 1. This specimen comes from a study of OX40 agonist ivuxolimab in advanced cancers. In the study overall: Patients treated during dose escalation were battling hepatocellular carcinoma, melanoma, renal cell or head and neck cancer. Allowance was made for prior anti-PD-1, anti-PD-L1 or anti-CTLA-4 therapy, and about 44% had some. The study, taken as a whole, reports: CD4+ T cells averaged fewer expanded clones than CD8+ T cells.

Here the sequenced sample was CD4+ or CD8+ T cells sorted from blood, taken in a trial of the OX40 agonist ivuxolimab. The chain uses TRBV28 and TRBJ2-6; 7 bases agree with TRBD1. The origin of this receptor is an adult with an advanced solid tumor such as melanoma, head and neck, liver or kidney cancer. CDR3 nucleotides: TGTGCCAGCAGTTTAAGGGGGCCCGGGGCCAACGTCCTGACTTTC. Amino acids: CASSLRGPGANVLTF.